A selection of T cell receptor beta chains follows, all from one sample in a study of Ad26.COV2.S vaccination and SARS-CoV-2 variants. TCRdb's copy holds only in-frame clones and misses some; the assay was immunoSEQ multiplex PCR. Among about 440,000 clones listed, roughly 87% were seen once. Sequencing was performed on peripheral blood, taken in a trial of Ad26.COV2.S vaccine versus placebo. The receptor set was obtained from a person aged 18-65 years who received the Ad26.COV2.S COVID-19 vaccine or a placebo. The CDR3 runs from the conserved cysteine through the conserved F or W. Each record gives: V gene, D gene, clone size, J gene, CDR3 protein, CDR3 DNA. The D gene is left open where the match is weak. Clone size is not always given. Where it is, it says once, few, many or a class for expanded clones.

TRBV5-1	TRBD1	NA	TRBJ2-5	CASSPDREETQYF	TGCGCCAGCAGCCCGGACAGGGAAGAGACCCAGTACTTC
TRBV7-2	TRBD2	NA	TRBJ2-7	CASSQGTSGIISYEQYF	TGTGCCAGCAGCCAGGGGACTAGCGGGATTATCTCCTACGAGCAGTACTTC
TRBV5-1	TRBD2	NA	TRBJ2-3	CASSTGLAGGRGGTDTQYF	TGCGCCAGCAGCACGGGACTAGCGGGAGGGCGTGGCGGCACAGATACGCAGTATTTT
TRBV19	TRBD1	NA	TRBJ1-5	CASSIFGQGESQPQHF	TGTGCCAGTAGTATATTCGGACAGGGGGAAAGTCAGCCCCAGCATTTT
TRBV2	NA	NA	TRBJ2-2	CASSDISNTGELFF	TGTGCCAGCAGTGATATCTCGAACACCGGGGAGCTGTTTTTT
TRBV5-4	NA	NA	TRBJ2-1	CASSLMEGPRNEQFF	TGTGCCAGCAGCTTGATGGAGGGCCCAAGGAATGAGCAGTTCTTC
TRBV28	NA	NA	TRBJ2-7	CASSPARDYEQYF	TGTGCCAGCAGTCCAGCCCGGGACTACGAGCAGTACTTC
TRBV2	TRBD1	once	TRBJ2-2	CASSAGTGFTGELFF	TGTGCCAGCAGTGCTGGGACAGGGTTCACCGGGGAGCTGTTTTTT
TRBV28	NA	NA	TRBJ2-7	CASSYTRVIYEQYF	TGTGCCAGCAGCTACACTAGGGTTATCTACGAGCAGTACTTC
TRBV3-1/TRBV3-2	NA	NA	TRBJ2-1	CASSQESEGPYNEQFF	TGTGCCAGCAGCCAAGAGTCGGAGGGCCCCTACAATGAGCAGTTCTTC
TRBV9	NA	once	TRBJ2-7	CASSPAVTHEQYF	TGTGCCAGCAGTCCAGCAGTTACCCACGAGCAGTACTTC
TRBV4-2	NA	NA	TRBJ2-5	CASSQEGQLQETQYF	TGTGCCAGCAGCCAAGAAGGACAGCTTCAAGAGACCCAGTACTTC
TRBV5-8	TRBD1	NA	TRBJ2-1	CASSLVLRTGVNEQFF	TGTGCCAGCAGCTTGGTACTAAGGACAGGGGTTAATGAGCAGTTCTTC
TRBV6-5	NA	NA	TRBJ1-1	CATKGGTTNTEAFF	TGTGCCACCAAGGGGGGGACAACGAACACTGAAGCTTTCTTT
TRBV27	NA	NA	TRBJ1-1	CASSSGRQRAFF	TGTGCCAGCAGTTCTGGGCGCCAACGAGCTTTCTTT
TRBV19	NA	NA	TRBJ2-2	CASSIGFHTGELFF	TGTGCCAGTAGTATAGGGTTTCACACCGGGGAGCTGTTTTTT
TRBV27	NA	once	TRBJ2-1	CASSLLQTNNEQFF	TGTGCCAGCAGTTTACTTCAGACGAACAATGAGCAGTTCTTC
TRBV5-4	NA	NA	TRBJ2-5	CASSSITAQETQYF	TGTGCCAGCAGCTCAATTACAGCACAGGAGACCCAGTACTTC